This T cell receptor beta chain was recovered during a study of T cell changes during pregnancy in multiple sclerosis. Concerning this clone: Sequence at one end of the junction differs from germline and may be a read error.

Germline V gives CDR1 SSHAT, CDR2 FNYEAQ (reference sequence). The CDR3 is made up of 15 amino acids. Sequencing used immunoSEQ multiplex PCR; TCRdb keeps in-frame clones, though not all of them. The data hold about 68,000 clones, with about 90% observed a single time. The V and J genes are TRBV7-7 and TRBJ2-1; D unclear. Sequenced material: peripheral blood, taken in the second trimester of pregnancy. This TCR derives from a female donor with multiple sclerosis, enrolled in a pregnancy study. CDR3 residues: CASSLERNSYNEQFF. In nucleotides, the CDR3 is TGTGCTAGCAGCTTAGAGAGAAACAGCTACAATGAGCAGTTCTTC.